This T cell receptor (beta chain) was documented in a study of STAT5B mutations in CD4+ large granular lymphocyte leukemia. Overall study results and limits: Patient CD4-sorted repertoires looked more clonal than healthy CD4+ repertoires, even without putative leukemic clones. The CD4+ versus CD8+ T-LGLL clonality difference may reflect limited sample size. Main leukemic clonotypes were patient-specific, but roughly 23% appeared at low frequency elsewhere.

The germline V and J ends were trimmed by 3 bases and 4 bases, with 12 bases remaining between them. Germline V lookup: CDR1 MNHEY, CDR2 SVGAGI. The CDR3 contains 14 residues. Buffy coats from healthy blood donors served as controls. Profiled with immunoSEQ multiplex PCR; TCRdb holds only in-frame clones, not every one. The data contain roughly 38,000 clones, about 80% of them singletons. Note on this clone: As yet, its antigen is unknown.

The receptor's source is a human donor in good health. Sequenced: CD4+ T cells from blood buffy coats. The rearrangement uses TRBV6-5 and TRBJ2-5; perhaps TRBD1 as D (6 bases). CDR3: CASSYTTGGETQYF. CDR3 coding DNA: TGTGCCAGCAGTTATACGACAGGAGGAGAGACCCAGTACTTC.